This TCR beta chain was identified in a study of T cell repertoires in cytomegalovirus infection. Across the whole study: Both a matching HLA type and CMV infection were indicated by public TCR beta signatures. Study-level results: The study found HLA-C-restricted CMV-specific TCR beta clonotypes dominating the ex vivo response. Carriers of CMV plus the relevant HLA were identified by cumulative public TCR beta family frequency.

Germline CDR1 and CDR2: MNHEY and SVGEGT. Unmatched junction bases numbered 9, after V lost 6 bases and J lost 4 bases. This CDR3 spans 15 amino acids. TCRdb re-derived calls from the reads in MiXCR, one entry per CDR3 protein. The table records some 600,000 distinct CDR3 sequences, roughly a quarter of them present only once. With regard to this clonotype: Its target is not known.

The sequence was collected from a human donor in good health (CMV status not recorded). Some clones in this sample may be carry-over from other donors' samples. Source material: CD8+ T cells from PBMCs. This sequence joins TRBV6-2 or TRBV6-3 and TRBJ2-1; 7 positions match TRBD1. The CDR3 loop reads CASSYGSGGYNEQFF. The CDR3 DNA sequence: TGTGCCAGCAGCTACGGCTCAGGGGGATACAATGAGCAGTTCTTC.